The sequence of this T cell receptor beta chain was determined in a study of blood T cell repertoires in COVID-19. Here immunoSEQ multiplex PCR was the method, and the copy in TCRdb shows in-frame clones only, minus some. The sample has approximately 220,000 clones; 80% to 85% are singletons. The sample comprised peripheral blood. The receptor's source is a woman aged 55 to 70 who had recovered from COVID-19.

CDR3 nucleotides: TGCAGCGTTTCAGGATTGGCCGGAGGCACTGAAGCTTTCTTT. Residues: CSVSGLAGGTEAFF. The gene calls are TRBV29-1 and TRBJ1-1; D gene unclear. The V and J ends lost 5 bases and 4 bases respectively, with 17 bases between them. This CDR3 has 14 amino acids. CDR1 and CDR2 (germline): SQVTM, ANQGSEA. Combining the CDR3 with reference TRBV29-1 and TRBJ1-1 gives the whole variable domain SAVISQKPSRDICQRGTSLTIQCQVDSQVTMMFWYRQQPGQSLTLIATANQGSEATYESGFVIDKFPISRPNLTFSTLTVSNMSPEDSSIYLCSVSGLAGGTEAFFGQGTRLTVV.